Included here is one TCR beta chain sequence, with context. The antigen remains undetermined. The sample belongs to a study of OX40 agonist ivuxolimab in advanced cancers. As for the study in general: Dose-escalation patients were diagnosed with hepatocellular carcinoma, melanoma, renal cell cancer or head and neck cancer. Anti-PD-1, anti-PD-L1 or anti-CTLA-4 therapy given earlier was allowed, and 30% to 45% had some.

This CDR3 is built from 13 residues. The V gene's germline CDR1 is SGHNT and CDR2 YENEEA. V was clipped by 8 bases and J by 9 bases, with 19 bases between them. Study findings and constraints: The average count of expanded clones was higher among CD8+ T cells than among CD4+.

Sequenced by immunoSEQ multiplex PCR; TCRdb stores in-frame clones only, minus some. The repertoire holds approximately 50,000 clones, with about 82% as singletons. The starting material was CD4+ or CD8+ T cells sorted from blood, obtained in a trial of the OX40 agonist ivuxolimab. This receptor was taken from an adult with an advanced solid tumor such as melanoma, head and neck, liver or kidney cancer. The J gene is TRBJ1-2, the V gene TRBV11-3; TRBD1 might be the D (6 bases). The DNA of the CDR3 is TGTGCCAGCTCAGAGGACAGCGGATCCAGCTACACCTTC. Protein sequence: CASSEDSGSSYTF.